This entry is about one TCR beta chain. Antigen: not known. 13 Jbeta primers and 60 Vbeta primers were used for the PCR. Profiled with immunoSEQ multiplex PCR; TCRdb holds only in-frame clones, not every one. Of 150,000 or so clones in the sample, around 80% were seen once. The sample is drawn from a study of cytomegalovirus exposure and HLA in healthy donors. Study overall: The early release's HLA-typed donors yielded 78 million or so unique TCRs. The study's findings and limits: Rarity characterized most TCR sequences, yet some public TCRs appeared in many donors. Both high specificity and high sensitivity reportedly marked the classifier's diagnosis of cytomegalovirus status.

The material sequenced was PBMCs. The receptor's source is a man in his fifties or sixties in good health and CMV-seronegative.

CDR3 nucleotide sequence: TGCAGCGGGGACAGGATCTCCTACGAGCAGTACTTC. It specifies CSGDRISYEQYF. The chain links TRBV29-1 to TRBJ2-7; 8 bases are a match to TRBD1. V shed 7 bases, J shed 0 bases, and the junction held 2 bases outside the gene matches. The CDR3 length is 12 residues. Germline values: CDR1 SQVTM, CDR2 ANQGSEA.